Shown below are 25 T cell receptor beta chains from a single sample sequenced in a study of blood T cell repertoires in COVID-19. TCRdb's copy holds only in-frame clones and misses some; the assay was immunoSEQ multiplex PCR. The data contain about 350,000 clones, more than 75% of them singletons. The sequenced sample consisted of PBMCs or T cells enriched from blood (not recorded which). These receptors all come from a woman under 40 who had recovered from COVID-19.

The chain carries TRBV4-2 and TRBJ2-5; 9 bases align to TRBD2. V dropped 0 bases and J dropped 1; count of bases not matched to a gene: 0. The CDR3 runs to 15 residues. The germline gives CDR1 LGHNA, CDR2 YNFKEQ. The CDR3 region is CASSQETSGQETQYF. CDR3 nucleotides: TGTGCCAGCAGCCAAGAGACTAGCGGCCAAGAGACCCAGTACTTC.

The table lists this clone with a count of one. The rearrangement links TRBV29-1 to TRBJ1-5, with TRBD1 identical over 7 bases. The ends lost 5 bases at V and 4 bases at J; junction bases unmatched: 5. The CDR3 consists of 13 residues. CDR1 SQVTM and CDR2 ANQGSEA come from the germline V gene. For the CDR3, the DNA is TGCAGCGTTATGGGACAGTCTAATCAGCCCCAGCATTTT. The encoded protein is CSVMGQSNQPQHF.

The chain joins TRBV19 to TRBJ1-1; tentatively, D is TRBD1 (6 bases). This CDR3 is built from 15 residues. Germline lookup yields CDR1 LNHDA and CDR2 SQIVND (reference sequence). Trimming left V 5 bases short and J 4 bases short, with 17 bases between. As DNA, the CDR3 is TGTGCCAGTAGTCCGAGGACGGCCAGGGGCACTGAAGCTTTCTTT. As protein: CASSPRTARGTEAFF.

The chain joins TRBV9 to TRBJ1-4; 12 nucleotides agree with TRBD1. This CDR3 is 18 amino acids long. Germline values: CDR1 SGDLS, CDR2 YYNGEE. Losses at the gene ends were 0 bases for V and 2 bases for J; bases not matched to a gene: 5. The CDR3 sequence: CASSVASGTGGTNEKLFF. In nucleotides, the CDR3 is TGTGCCAGCAGCGTAGCCTCCGGGACAGGGGGCACTAATGAAAAACTGTTTTTT.

V and J are TRBV5-8 and TRBJ2-3, with 11 bases matching TRBD2. The V gene's germline CDR1 is SGHTS and CDR2 YDEGEE. The CDR3 is 15 residues long. The V and J ends lost 3 bases and 1 base, in that order; junction bases with no gene match: 1. The CDR3 sequence: CASSSGLAGTDTQYF. In DNA, the CDR3 is TGTGCCAGCAGCTCGGGACTAGCGGGCACAGATACGCAGTATTTT.

The chain carries TRBV19 and TRBJ1-4; D is unclear. Trimming pared 6 bases from V and 5 bases from J, leaving 13 bases between. The CDR3 has 14 amino acids. Germline loops: CDR1 LNHDA, CDR2 SQIVND (reference sequence). CDR3 protein: CASRDRGLNEKLFF. DNA of the CDR3: TGTGCCAGTAGGGACCGGGGATTAAATGAAAAACTGTTTTTT.

This rearrangement joins TRBV19 to TRBJ2-1; TRBD2 matches 11 bases. The germline V gene has CDR1 LNHDA and CDR2 SQIVND (reference sequence). Unmatched junction bases numbered 15, after V lost 5 bases and J lost 6 bases. The CDR3 is 18 residues long. DNA of the CDR3: TGTGCCAGTAGTTCCAAACTAGCGGGAGTAGAGGGGTTCAATGAGCAGTTCTTC. Its protein product is CASSSKLAGVEGFNEQFF.

The V gene is TRBV5-1, the J gene TRBJ1-1, with 8 bases identical to TRBD1. J gave up 1 base and V 2 bases, and 4 bases lay outside the gene matches. Germline loops: CDR1 SGHRS, CDR2 YFSETQ. This CDR3 comprises 15 residues. DNA of the CDR3: TGCGCCAGCAGCTTACACGGGACAGGGAACACTGAAGCTTTCTTT. Its protein product is CASSLHGTGNTEAFF.

The gene calls are TRBV19 and TRBJ1-5; 9 nucleotides agree with TRBD1. CDR3 length equals 15 residues. V lost 5 bases, J lost 5 bases, and 7 bases stayed unmatched. Germline-derived CDR1 and CDR2 are LNHDA and SQIVND (reference sequence). The CDR3 sequence is CASSPLQGADQPQHF. CDR3 nucleotides: TGTGCCAGTAGTCCCTTACAGGGGGCGGATCAGCCCCAGCATTTT.

This clone was detected once. This sequence joins TRBV6-1 and TRBJ1-1; D gene uncertain. The CDR3 is 14 amino acids. From germline, CDR1 is MNHNS and CDR2 SASEGT. Deletions cut 2 bases from V and 1 base from J, with 8 bases between. The CDR3 DNA is TGTGCCAGCAGTGAACGAGGGAGGAACACTGAAGCTTTCTTT. This gives the protein CASSERGRNTEAFF.

With respect to this clone: Additional DNA sequences in this sample encode the identical CDR3. The chain combines TRBV28 with TRBJ1-5; D not certain. The V and J ends lost 4 bases and 6 bases respectively, with 7 bases between them. The CDR3 sequence is 12 residues long. CDR1 and CDR2 (germline): MDHEN, SYDVKM. As DNA, the CDR3 is TGTGCCAGCAGTTCCCCGGGTCAGCCCCAGCATTTT. It encodes CASSSPGQPQHF.

The V call is TRBV5-6, the J call TRBJ2-1; D is unclear. Per germline, CDR1 SGHDT and CDR2 YYEEEE. The V and J ends lost 2 bases and 8 bases respectively, with 14 bases between them. The CDR3 loop spans 14 amino acids. CDR3 residues: CASSFRSRFDEQFF. Here the CDR3 DNA reads TGTGCCAGCAGCTTTAGAAGTCGTTTCGATGAGCAGTTCTTC.

The CDR3 sequence is CASSPATDSTEAFF. As DNA, the CDR3 is TGTGCCAGCTCACCAGCCACCGACAGCACTGAAGCTTTCTTT. The V call is TRBV18, the J call TRBJ1-1, with a weak D call TRBD1 (5 bases). CDR1 is KGHSH, CDR2 LQKENI, per germline. The length of the CDR3 is 14 residues. V was cut by 2 bases and J by 4 bases, with 11 bases left in between.

The chain links TRBV30 to TRBJ2-7, with D possibly being TRBD2 (6 bases). The V end was cut by 0 bases, the J end by 6 bases, with 12 bases between. Looked up from germline, CDR1 is GTSNPN and CDR2 is SVGIG (reference sequence). The CDR3 contains 13 residues. The CDR3 DNA is TGTGCCTGGAGTGTAGGGGCGGGGCCCGAGCAGTACTTC. Residues: CAWSVGAGPEQYF. Supplemented by reference TRBV30 and TRBJ2-7, the full variable domain reads SQTIHQWPATLVQPVGSPLSLECTVEGTSNPNLYWYRQAAGRGLQLLFYSVGIGQISSEVPQNLSASRPQDRQFILSSKKLLLSDSGFYLCAWSVGAGPEQYFGPGTRLTVT.

J is TRBJ1-6 and V is TRBV7-9, with a possible D match to TRBD1 (5 bases). The V and J ends lost 4 bases and 9 bases respectively, with 16 bases between them. CDR1 and CDR2 from the germline V gene are SEHNR and FQNEAQ (reference sequence). The length of the CDR3 is 15 residues. CDR3 DNA: TGTGCCAGCAGCTCGGGACTTCCAGAGGGTTCACCCCTCCACTTT. Translated: CASSSGLPEGSPLHF. Combining the CDR3 with reference TRBV7-9 and TRBJ1-6 gives the whole variable domain DTGVSQNPRHKITKRGQNVTFRCDPISEHNRLYWYRQTLGQGPEFLTYFQNEAQLEKSRLLSDRFSAERPKGSFSTLEIQRTEQGDSAMYLCASSSGLPEGSPLHFGNGTRLTVT.

The chain couples TRBV7-9 to TRBJ1-2; D unresolved. The CDR3 is made up of 16 amino acids. Looked up from germline, CDR1 is SEHNR and CDR2 is FQNEAQ (reference sequence). The ends were cut back, 3 bases at V and 1 base at J, with 15 bases in the middle. CDR3 DNA sequence: TGTGCCAGCAGCTTTAACTCCGATGGGAGTAACTATGGCTACACCTTC. Amino acid sequence: CASSFNSDGSNYGYTF.

The rearrangement links TRBV5-5 to TRBJ2-3; 11 bases line up with TRBD2. The length of the CDR3 is 16 residues. The V gene end was trimmed by 0 bases and the J gene end by 3 bases; junction bases not matched to a gene: 3. In germline, CDR1 is SGHKS, CDR2 YYEKEE (reference sequence). The CDR3 is CASSLVAGGGTDTQYF. The CDR3 region has the DNA TGTGCCAGCAGCTTGGTAGCGGGAGGGGGGACAGATACGCAGTATTTT.

The V and J genes are TRBV6-5 and TRBJ2-3; 12 bases line up with TRBD2. V shed 4 bases, J shed 3 bases, and the junction held 5 bases outside the gene matches. The CDR3 is 16 amino acids. The V gene's germline CDR1 is MNHEY and CDR2 SVGAGI. DNA for the CDR3: TGTGCCAGCAGTTCTAGCGGGGGGGCCTTGACAGATACGCAGTATTTT. It is translated as CASSSSGGALTDTQYF.

This chain connects TRBV5-5 to TRBJ2-1, with 10 bases aligning to TRBD2. The CDR3 runs 17 residues. Germline loops: CDR1 SGHKS, CDR2 YYEKEE (reference sequence). Unmatched junction bases numbered 10, after V lost 3 bases and J lost 4 bases. CDR3: CASSSRDSGRTYNEQFF. CDR3 nucleotide sequence: TGTGCCAGCAGCTCGAGGGATAGCGGGAGGACGTACAATGAGCAGTTCTTC.

CDR3 amino acids: CASSSTGTGNTIYF. The CDR3 DNA sequence: TGTGCCAGTAGTAGTACGGGGACTGGAAACACCATATATTTT. The chain employs TRBV19 and TRBJ1-3; D ambiguous. Germline lookup yields CDR1 LNHDA and CDR2 SQIVND (reference sequence). The germline V and J ends were trimmed by 4 bases and 2 bases, with 9 bases remaining between them. CDR3 length: 14 residues. The full variable domain, with the rest looked up from reference TRBV19 and TRBJ1-3, is DGGITQSPKYLFRKEGQNVTLSCEQNLNHDAMYWYRQDPGQGLRLIYYSQIVNDFQKGDIAEGYSVSREKKESFPLTVTSAQKNPTAFYLCASSSTGTGNTIYFGEGSWLTVV.

The rearrangement links TRBV19 to TRBJ1-5, with 8 bases aligning to TRBD1. V lost 5 bases and J lost 2; bases outside the gene matches: 8. The CDR3 has 16 residues. CDR1 LNHDA and CDR2 SQIVND come from the germline V gene (reference sequence). CDR3 sequence: CASSDQGARGNQPQHF. In nucleotides, the CDR3 is TGTGCCAGTAGTGACCAGGGGGCGCGGGGCAATCAGCCCCAGCATTTT.

A remark on this clone: Other DNA sequences in the same sample also yield this CDR3. This sequence joins TRBV28 and TRBJ1-2; tentative D call: TRBD1 (6 bases). Per the germline V gene, CDR1 is MDHEN and CDR2 is SYDVKM. The CDR3 has 13 amino acids. V was trimmed by 1 base and J by 8 bases, leaving 11 bases between them. The CDR3 reads CASSLSGGPGYTF. CDR3 DNA: TGTGCCAGCAGTTTATCGGGGGGGCCCGGCTACACCTTC.

CDR3 coding DNA: TGTGCCAGCAGTGCCCGGACAGGGGAAGATTGGTCTGAAGCTTTCTTT. Amino acid sequence: CASSARTGEDWSEAFF. The chain uses TRBV6-1 and TRBJ1-1; 9 bases line up with TRBD1. The CDR3 consists of 16 residues. The V segment lost 4 bases and the J segment 6 bases; nucleotides outside the gene matches: 12. Looked up from germline, CDR1 is MNHNS and CDR2 is SASEGT.

The rearrangement uses TRBV5-1 and TRBJ1-1; D remains ambiguous. The V gene lost 5 bases and the J gene lost 0 bases, with 8 bases spanning the gap. The CDR3 is made up of 13 amino acids. Germline lookup yields CDR1 SGHRS and CDR2 YFSETQ. CDR3 in DNA: TGCGCCAGCAGAAAAGAGATGAACACTGAAGCTTTCTTT. This encodes CASRKEMNTEAFF.

The genes are TRBV24-1 and TRBJ1-1; unclear D gene. There are 18 residues in the CDR3. V shed 10 bases and J shed 4 bases, with 30 bases lying between them. Germline CDR1 is KGHDR and CDR2 is SFDVKD. The CDR3 DNA sequence: TGTGCCACGGAGGCTAACATCCGCGACCCGCGGGAGTCCACTGAAGCTTTCTTT. As protein: CATEANIRDPRESTEAFF.